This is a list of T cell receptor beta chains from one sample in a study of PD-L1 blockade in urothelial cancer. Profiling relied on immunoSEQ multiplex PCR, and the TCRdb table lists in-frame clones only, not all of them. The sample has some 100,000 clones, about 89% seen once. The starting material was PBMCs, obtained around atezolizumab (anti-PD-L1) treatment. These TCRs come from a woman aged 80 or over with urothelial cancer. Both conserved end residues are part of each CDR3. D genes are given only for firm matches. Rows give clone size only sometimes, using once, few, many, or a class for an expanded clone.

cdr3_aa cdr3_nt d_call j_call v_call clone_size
CASSPENRDRGYEQYF TGTGCCAGCTCACCGGAGAACCGGGACAGGGGGTACGAGCAGTACTTC TRBD1 TRBJ2-7 TRBV18 -
CASSLPTSTSTDTQYF TGCGCCAGCAGCTTGCCAACTAGCACGAGCACAGATACGCAGTATTTT - TRBJ2-3 TRBV5-1 -
CASSRANEQFF TGTGCCAGCAGTCGAGCCAATGAGCAGTTCTTC - TRBJ2-1 TRBV9 -
CAWWGGHFYQPQHF TGTGCCTGGTGGGGGGGACATTTTTATCAGCCCCAGCATTTT - TRBJ1-5 TRBV30 -
CASSPGNYEQYF TGTGCCAGCAGCCCCGGGAATTACGAGCAGTACTTC - TRBJ2-7 TRBV11-2 -
CASSLAPGTSVYEQYF TGCGCCAGCAGCTTAGCCCCCGGGACTAGCGTCTACGAGCAGTACTTC TRBD2 TRBJ2-7 TRBV5-1 -
CASSPSSYEQYF TGTGCCAGCAGCCCCTCCTCCTACGAGCAGTACTTC - TRBJ2-7 TRBV11-2 -
CASSLGAGQYNEQFF TGTGCCAGCAGTTTAGGGGCAGGACAATACAATGAGCAGTTCTTC - TRBJ2-1 TRBV28 -
CASSAQGNSYEQYF TGTGCCAGCAGCGCCCAGGGTAACTCCTACGAGCAGTACTTC - TRBJ2-7 TRBV6-6 -
CASSESGRINEQFF TGCGCCAGCAGTGAGAGCGGGAGGATCAATGAGCAGTTCTTC TRBD2 TRBJ2-1 TRBV10-2 -
CASSSSTGPNGYTF TGTGCCAGCAGCTCCTCGACAGGTCCGAACGGCTACACCTTC - TRBJ1-2 TRBV7-8 -
CSVVRTGGPSDTQYF TGCAGCGTTGTCCGGACAGGGGGGCCTTCGGATACGCAGTATTTT TRBD1 TRBJ2-3 TRBV29-1 -
CASSRLTQGAAGANVLTF TGTGCCAGCAGTCGTTTGACACAGGGGGCGGCTGGGGCCAACGTCCTGACTTTC TRBD1 TRBJ2-6 TRBV5-4 -
CATKRPGQQETQYF TGTGCCACCAAAAGGCCGGGACAGCAAGAGACCCAGTACTTC TRBD1 TRBJ2-5 TRBV7-9 -
CASSSIGGTSYNEQFF TGCGCCAGCAGCTCGATCGGCGGAACCTCCTACAATGAGCAGTTCTTC - TRBJ2-1 TRBV5-1 -
CASSFQGGTEAFF TGTGCCAGCAGTTTTCAGGGCGGCACTGAAGCTTTCTTT - TRBJ1-1 TRBV6-6 -
CASSTGQGDTEAFF TGCGCCAGCAGCACGGGACAGGGGGACACTGAAGCTTTCTTT TRBD1 TRBJ1-1 TRBV5-1 -
CASSLASGGASTDTQYF TGCGCCAGCAGCTTGGCCTCTGGCGGGGCGAGCACAGATACGCAGTATTTT - TRBJ2-3 TRBV5-1 -
CASSVDPSGRGDTQYF TGTGCCAGCAGCGTAGACCCTAGCGGGAGGGGAGATACGCAGTATTTT TRBD2 TRBJ2-3 TRBV9 -
CASRPRASGQETQYF TGTGCCAGCAGACCCCGGGCTAGCGGACAAGAGACCCAGTACTTC TRBD2 TRBJ2-5 TRBV6-6 -
CASSLNGDSTEAFF TGTGCCAGCAGCTTAAACGGGGACAGCACTGAAGCTTTCTTT TRBD1 TRBJ1-1 TRBV11-2 -
CAISDRQGLSEAFF TGTGCCATCAGTGATAGACAGGGATTGAGTGAAGCTTTCTTT TRBD1 TRBJ1-1 TRBV10-3 -
CASSQGRGTGAYEQYF TGCGCCAGCAGCCAAGGAAGAGGGACAGGAGCCTACGAGCAGTACTTC TRBD1 TRBJ2-7 TRBV4-1 -
CASSGLGAGVLDTQYF TGTGCCAGCAGTGGGCTAGGAGCGGGAGTTTTGGATACGCAGTATTTT TRBD2 TRBJ2-3 TRBV28 -
CASRATRTGEEVAGELFF TGTGCCAGTAGGGCGACTCGAACAGGGGAGGAAGTCGCCGGGGAGCTGTTTTTT - TRBJ2-2 TRBV19 -
CASSQAGTETYGYTF TGTGCCAGCAGCCAGGCCGGGACAGAGACCTATGGCTACACCTTC TRBD1 TRBJ1-2 TRBV4-2 -
CASSFGTFANTGELFF TGTGCCAGCAGCTTTGGGACATTTGCGAACACCGGGGAGCTGTTTTTT - TRBJ2-2 TRBV11-2 few
CASSIGTGPHQPQHF TGTGCCAGTAGTATCGGGACAGGACCCCATCAGCCCCAGCATTTT TRBD1 TRBJ1-5 TRBV19 -
CASSQAVAVDYEQYF TGTGCCAGCAGCCAAGCGGTTGCTGTCGACTACGAGCAGTACTTC - TRBJ2-7 TRBV4-2 -
CASSITGAGGADTQYF TGTGCCAGTAGTATAACGGGAGCGGGAGGAGCAGATACGCAGTATTTT TRBD2 TRBJ2-3 TRBV19 -
CASSPLPGDTGELFF TGTGCCAGCTCACCACTCCCCGGGGACACCGGGGAGCTGTTTTTT - TRBJ2-2 TRBV18 -
CASSLGDRAGDTQYF TGTGCCAGCAGCTTAGGGGACAGGGCCGGAGATACGCAGTATTTT TRBD1 TRBJ2-3 TRBV7-9 -
CASSPEPGLRQETQYF TGTGCCAGCAGCCCCGAACCGGGACTACGCCAAGAGACCCAGTACTTC TRBD2 TRBJ2-5 TRBV5-4 -
CASRLTGGPNQPQHF TGTGCCAGCAGGCTGACAGGGGGTCCCAATCAGCCCCAGCATTTT TRBD1 TRBJ1-5 TRBV7-3 -
CASSLASEGRGYEQYF TGTGCCAGCAGCTTAGCCTCAGAAGGGAGAGGGTACGAGCAGTACTTC - TRBJ2-7 TRBV11-1 -
CASSYSTGTANEQFF TGTGCCAGCAGCTATTCGACAGGCACCGCTAATGAGCAGTTCTTC - TRBJ2-1 TRBV11-3 -
CASGRGRIEKLFF TGTGCCAGCGGTCGAGGGAGGATTGAAAAACTGTTTTTT - TRBJ1-4 TRBV28 -
CASKRLAGDYEQYF TGCGCCAGCAAAAGGCTAGCGGGGGACTACGAGCAGTACTTC TRBD2 TRBJ2-7 TRBV10-1 -
CASPTTTGAPTEAFF TGTGCCAGCCCTACAACGACAGGGGCTCCCACTGAAGCTTTCTTT TRBD1 TRBJ1-1 TRBV28 -
CSFYKGPGAQYF TGCAGCTTTTACAAGGGTCCGGGAGCTCAGTACTTC - TRBJ2-4 TRBV29-1 -
CASSPETGLSIGSEQFF TGTGCCAGCAGCCCGGAGACAGGGTTAAGTATTGGGAGTGAGCAGTTCTTC TRBD1 TRBJ2-1 TRBV7-9 -
CAWSFSDTEAFF TGTGCCTGGAGTTTCAGCGACACTGAAGCTTTCTTT - TRBJ1-1 TRBV30 -
CASSLERQNGETQYF TGTGCCAGCAGCTTGGAGCGGCAGAACGGGGAGACCCAGTACTTC - TRBJ2-5 TRBV5-4 -
CASSQDGSRSTDTQYF TGCGCCAGCAGCCAGGACGGGAGCCGGAGCACAGATACGCAGTATTTT - TRBJ2-3 TRBV4-1 -
CASSSGGAGVADTQYF TGTGCCAGCAGCTCCGGGGGAGCGGGAGTGGCAGATACGCAGTATTTT TRBD2 TRBJ2-3 TRBV5-4 -